These T cell receptor beta chains were read from a single sample in a study of T cells in Graves' hyperthyroidism and ophthalmopathy. TCRdb re-called the multiplex PCR reads with MiXCR, one entry per CDR3 protein. The sample lists some 740,000 distinct CDR3 sequences, around 15% seen once, with roughly a tenth in the top ten. Sample: blood. These receptors were obtained from a young woman with Graves' hyperthyroidism. Both conserved end residues are part of each CDR3. A D gene is named only where the DNA matches it firmly. Expanded clones are given a class, and other clones once, few, many or no size at all.

j_gene | abundance | d_gene | v_gene | CDR3nt | CDR3aa
TRBJ1-1 | NA | NA | TRBV4-1 | TGCGCCAGCAGCCAAGCGGTGGGAACAAACACTGAAGCTTTCTTT | CASSQAVGTNTEAFF
TRBJ2-7 | many | TRBD1 | TRBV2 | TGTGCCAGCAGGGACGGGACAGCAGACTACGAGCAGTACTTC | CASRDGTADYEQYF
TRBJ1-6 | NA | NA | TRBV28 | TGTGCCAGCGTCGCCGGGAGCTCCTATAATTCACCCCTCCACTTT | CASVAGSSYNSPLHF
TRBJ2-1 | few | TRBD2 | TRBV6-4 | TGTGCCAGCAGTGATGTAGCGGGAGAGCACAATGAGCAGTTCTTC | CASSDVAGEHNEQFF
TRBJ2-7 | many | TRBD2 | TRBV7-9 | TGTGCCAGCAGCCGAGCGGGGGGCCCCTTCTACGAGCAGTACTTC | CASSRAGGPFYEQYF
TRBJ1-2 | few | NA | TRBV4-1 | TGCGCCAGCAGCCCTCTCGGGGGAGGTGGTGGTAACTATGGCTACACCTTC | CASSPLGGGGGNYGYTF
TRBJ1-3 | few | NA | TRBV2 | TGTGCCAGCAGTAGGGACTTTTCTGGAAACACCATATATTTT | CASSRDFSGNTIYF
TRBJ2-7 | many | NA | TRBV20-1 | TGCAGTGCTAGATCTCCGCAGCCTCAGGGCGGCCCACCATACGAGCAGTACTTC | CSARSPQPQGGPPYEQYF
TRBJ2-7 | few | NA | TRBV29-1 | TGCAGCGTTGGAGGTGCCGAGCAGTACTTC | CSVGGAEQYF
TRBJ1-5 | many | NA | TRBV20-1 | TGCAGTGCTATGAAAAGAACAGGGACGGGGAATCAGCCCCAGCATTTT | CSAMKRTGTGNQPQHF
TRBJ1-2 | NA | TRBD1 | TRBV7-8 | TGTGCCAGCAGCTTAAGGCCGACAGGGAGGGATTTGAACTATGGCTACACCTTC | CASSLRPTGRDLNYGYTF
TRBJ1-4 | NA | NA | TRBV20-1 | TGCAGTGCCACCGGGGGGCGGGAAAAACTGTTTTTT | CSATGGREKLFF
TRBJ2-5 | many | NA | TRBV7-9 | TGTGCCAGCAGCCCGGACAGCCCACGGTCCCAAGAGACCCAGTACTTC | CASSPDSPRSQETQYF
TRBJ2-5 | NA | NA | TRBV7-7 | TGTGCCAGCAGCTTATTTTCGCTACCAGAGACCCAGTACTTC | CASSLFSLPETQYF
TRBJ1-5 | NA | NA | TRBV6-2/TRBV6-3 | TGTGCCAGCAGTTACACCCAGGGCGGACTTCTTCATCAGCCCCAGCATTTT | CASSYTQGGLLHQPQHF
TRBJ1-1 | NA | NA | TRBV7-2 | TGTGCCAGCAGCTTGGGGGGGTCTACCACTGAAGCTTTCTTT | CASSLGGSTTEAFF
TRBJ1-5 | few | NA | TRBV24-1 | TGTGCCACCAGTGCGTCGGGAGGAGATTATAGCAATCAGCCCCAGCATTTT | CATSASGGDYSNQPQHF
TRBJ2-5 | many | NA | TRBV11-2 | TGTGCCAGCAGCTTAGCGACTAAGGGGGGCCTGGCGACCCAGTACTTC | CASSLATKGGLATQYF
TRBJ1-1 | NA | NA | TRBV20-1 | TGCAGTGCTAGAGAAATGGCGGAAGCTTTCTTT | CSAREMAEAFF
TRBJ2-1 | many | TRBD2 | TRBV27 | TGTGCCAGCAGTACACTAGCGGGATCGGGTTTCGATGAGCAGTTCTTC | CASSTLAGSGFDEQFF
TRBJ2-7 | many | NA | TRBV20-1 | TGCAGGACAGAAGTGCCTCCCTACGAGCAGTACTTC | CRTEVPPYEQYF
TRBJ2-7 | many | TRBD2 | TRBV7-8 | TGTGCCAGCAGCTTTGAGGGAGGGCCGTACGAGCAGTACTTC | CASSFEGGPYEQYF
TRBJ2-4 | once | NA | TRBV6-2/TRBV6-3 | TGTGCCAGCAGTTCGCCGGCAGCGGGAAACATTCAGTACTTC | CASSSPAAGNIQYF
TRBJ2-2 | many | TRBD1 | TRBV28 | TGTGCCAGCAGGAGGACAGGGGTGACCGGGGAGCTGTTTTTT | CASRRTGVTGELFF
TRBJ1-3 | NA | TRBD1 | TRBV7-3 | TGTGCCAGCAGAGAGGGGGGGGACAGGGGCCACTCTGGAAACACCATATATTTT | CASREGGDRGHSGNTIYF
TRBJ1-1 | many | NA | TRBV28 | TGTGCCAGCAGCCCAGCGGAGAACACTGAAGCTTTCTTT | CASSPAENTEAFF
TRBJ2-1 | many | NA | TRBV11-3 | TGTGCCAGCAGCTTGGATATATCAGGTGTTTACAATGAGCAGTTCTTC | CASSLDISGVYNEQFF
TRBJ2-5 | NA | NA | TRBV5-1 | TGCGCCAGCAGCTTCGCCGGCAGGGGCGGAGAGGAGCAAGAGACCCAGTACTTC | CASSFAGRGGEEQETQYF
TRBJ1-1 | NA | NA | TRBV28 | TGTGCCAGCAGGGACAGAAGCCTAGGGGCGAACACTGAAGCTTTCTTT | CASRDRSLGANTEAFF
TRBJ1-2 | NA | NA | TRBV28 | TGTGCCAGCAGTTCCCTTTATGGGCCTACTTATGGCTACACCTTC | CASSSLYGPTYGYTF
TRBJ2-2 | few | TRBD1 | TRBV27 | TGTGCCAGCCTGGACAGGACACTCGGGGAGCTGTTTTTT | CASLDRTLGELFF
TRBJ2-2 | few | TRBD2 | TRBV7-8 | TGTGCCAGCAGCTTAGAGTCGGCGGGAGACACCGGGGAGCTGTTTTTT | CASSLESAGDTGELFF
TRBJ2-4 | few | NA | TRBV19 | TGTGCCAGTAGTATAGGAACAGGCACCTTTCAGTACTTC | CASSIGTGTFQYF
TRBJ2-1 | NA | NA | TRBV27 | TGTGCCAGCAGTCCGCCCTGGGACCCGAAGCAGTTCTTC | CASSPPWDPKQFF
TRBJ2-7 | NA | TRBD2 | TRBV6-6 | TGTGCCAGCAGTTACTCCATTGGACTAGCGGTTAACTACGAGCAGTACTTC | CASSYSIGLAVNYEQYF
TRBJ1-1 | many | NA | TRBV27 | TGTGCCAGCAACTTTTTCCCCTTAGCGGTGGGGAACACTGAAGCTTTCTTT | CASNFFPLAVGNTEAFF
TRBJ2-2 | NA | NA | TRBV11-2 | TGTGCCAGCAGCCCACAGGGAACAGAGCGGAACACCGGGGAGCTGTTTTTT | CASSPQGTERNTGELFF
TRBJ2-1 | many | NA | TRBV5-1 | TGCGCCAGCAGCCGAGAGGACAATCTCTACAATGAGCAGTTCTTC | CASSREDNLYNEQFF
TRBJ2-3 | NA | NA | TRBV28 | TGTGCCAGCAGTTTATTAGAGCCGCAGTATTTT | CASSLLEPQYF
TRBJ1-1 | many | NA | TRBV5-1 | TGCGCCAGCAGCTTGGGGGACCTCCCGAACACTGAAGCTTTCTTT | CASSLGDLPNTEAFF
TRBJ1-1 | few | NA | TRBV2 | TGTGCCAGCAGTCACAGGTACCTGAACACTGAAGCTTTCTTT | CASSHRYLNTEAFF
TRBJ2-1 | many | TRBD2 | TRBV20-1 | TGCAGTGCCCATCGGACTAGCGGGAGTAACTATGAGCAGTTCTTC | CSAHRTSGSNYEQFF
TRBJ2-6 | NA | NA | TRBV30 | TGTGCCTGGAAGTTCTCTGGGGCCAACGTCCTGACTTTC | CAWKFSGANVLTF
TRBJ2-1 | NA | TRBD2 | TRBV7-9 | TGTGCCAGCAGCTTAGCGTGGGGGGGAACTAGCGGGAGGTCGGGCAATGAGCAGTTCTTC | CASSLAWGGTSGRSGNEQFF
TRBJ2-7 | many | NA | TRBV27 | TGTGCCAGCAGATCAGGACTGGACTACGAGCAGTACTTC | CASRSGLDYEQYF
TRBJ2-7 | NA | NA | TRBV6-5 | TGTGCCAGCAGTTACGATAGGTGGACCTACGAGCAGTACTTC | CASSYDRWTYEQYF
TRBJ2-7 | many | TRBD2 | TRBV11-2 | TGTGCCAGCAGCTTAGAAGCGGGAGGGGGCGAGCAGTACTTC | CASSLEAGGGEQYF